These 9 T cell receptor beta chains were all obtained from the same sample, sequenced in a study of pediatric ulcerative colitis. The assay was immunoSEQ multiplex PCR, and TCRdb's table has in-frame clones only and misses some. The sample has roughly 37,000 clones, 70% to 90% seen once. The sample consisted of blood. The receptors stem from a girl aged 5-17 years with moderate ulcerative colitis.

The chain is built from TRBV30 and TRBJ2-3; TRBD2 agrees at 12 bases. The ends lost 1 base at V and 1 base at J; junction bases unmatched: 0. Germline-derived CDR1 and CDR2 are GTSNPN and SVGIG (reference sequence). The CDR3 extends over 15 amino acids. The CDR3 is CAWSGLAGGTDTQYF. In nucleotides, the CDR3 is TGTGCCTGGAGTGGACTAGCGGGGGGCACAGATACGCAGTATTTT.

The CDR3 nucleotides are TGTGCCAGCAGTCCCCTAGGACTAGCGGGACCTCCCCTGGGGGAGACCCAGTACTTC. It is translated as CASSPLGLAGPPLGETQYF. This chain connects TRBV27 to TRBJ2-5; TRBD2 matches 12 bases. Germline V CDR1 and CDR2: MNHEY, SMNVEV (reference sequence). The CDR3 length is 19 residues. After removal of 5 bases from V and 5 bases from J, the junction contained 18 bases not matched to a gene.

The chain uses TRBV2 and TRBJ1-5; maybe TRBD1 (6 bases). The CDR3 spans 15 residues. The germline CDR1 and CDR2 sequences are SNHLY and FYNNEI. The V and J ends lost 5 bases and 0 bases respectively, with 11 bases between them. CDR3 protein: CASSWTAYSNQPQHF. The DNA for the CDR3 is TGTGCCAGCAGTTGGACAGCGTATAGCAATCAGCCCCAGCATTTT. The entire variable domain, with the rest obtained from reference TRBV2 and TRBJ1-5, is as follows: EPEVTQTPSHQVTQMGQEVILRCVPISNHLYFYWYRQILGQKVEFLVSFYNNEISEKSEIFDDQFSVERPDGSNFTLKIRSTKLEDSAMYFCASSWTAYSNQPQHFGDGTRLSIL.

V is TRBV5-4 and J is TRBJ1-1; no definite D call. This CDR3 spans 14 amino acids. V was pared by 4 bases and J by 5 bases, with 15 bases between. Germline lookup yields CDR1 SGHNT and CDR2 YYREEE (reference sequence). CDR3 in DNA: TGTGCCAGCAGCGCCGACACCCTGGGGACTGAAGCTTTCTTT. It translates to CASSADTLGTEAFF.

This clone was seen more than once but under ten times. The V call is TRBV2, the J call TRBJ2-7, with D tentatively TRBD2 (5 bases). Germline CDR1 and CDR2: SNHLY and FYNNEI. The CDR3 spans 11 residues. V was shortened by 6 bases and J by 2 bases, with 5 bases between the two germline ends. CDR3 sequence: CASRLAYEQYF. For the CDR3, the DNA is TGTGCCAGCAGACTAGCCTACGAGCAGTACTTC.

There are a few counts of this clone. Here the CDR3 reads CASSHGTGRSYEQYF. As DNA, the CDR3 is TGTGCCAGCAGCCATGGGACAGGCCGATCCTACGAGCAGTACTTC. V usage is TRBV4-2 and J usage is TRBJ2-7, with 8 bases identical to TRBD1. V was clipped by 3 bases and J by 1 base; unmatched bases: 5. The length of the CDR3 is 15 residues. Germline-derived CDR1 and CDR2 are LGHNA and YNFKEQ.

The V gene is TRBV7-9, the J gene TRBJ2-7; D gene unclear. V was pared by 2 bases and J by 6 bases, with 5 bases between. Germline assignment: CDR1 SEHNR and CDR2 FQNEAQ (reference sequence). CDR3 length: 11 amino acids. CDR3 amino acids: CASSLKGEQYF. The CDR3 DNA is TGTGCCAGCAGCTTAAAGGGCGAGCAGTACTTC.

The J gene is TRBJ2-2, the V gene TRBV5-1; 10 bases fit TRBD1. CDR1 and CDR2 from the germline V gene are SGHRS and YFSETQ. This CDR3 has 16 residues. V lost 4 bases, J lost 2 bases, and 5 bases stayed unmatched. CDR3 in DNA: TGCGCCAGCAGCCCACGGACAGGGGGAAACACCGGGGAGCTGTTTTTT. Amino acids: CASSPRTGGNTGELFF.

This sequence joins TRBV15 and TRBJ2-5, with a tentative D call TRBD2 (6 bases). From germline, CDR1 is LNHNV and CDR2 YYDKDF (reference sequence). The CDR3 consists of 18 residues. The V end was cut by 0 bases, the J end by 1 base, with 18 bases between. DNA of the CDR3: TGTGCCACCAGCAGAGATGGTTTTGTTAGCGGCCTCCAAGAGACCCAGTACTTC. Protein product: CATSRDGFVSGLQETQYF.